Listed here are 2 T cell receptor beta chains from one sample, sequenced in a study of regulatory T cells in long-lasting Graves disease. Library construction for TCR beta used iRepertoire HTBI primers and Arm-PCR of CDR3 regions. Using its own MiXCR run on the multiplex PCR reads, TCRdb lists one record per CDR3 protein. This table has approximately 400,000 distinct CDR3 sequences, approximately 15% appearing once. Time point here: newly diagnosed GD, antithyroid drugs for less than 3 months. Extracted PBMC RNA gave rise to the TCR library. These data were likewise used in another study, on T cells in Graves' hyperthyroidism and ophthalmopathy.

The sequences come from peripheral blood mononuclear cells (PBMCs), collected at new diagnosis, from a patient treated with antithyroid drugs. The receptors derive from a woman under 40 with Graves disease.

This clonotype has more than one count but fewer than ten. V and J are TRBV24-1 and TRBJ2-3; the D is unclear. Germline CDR1 and CDR2: KGHDR and SFDVKD. This CDR3 has 15 residues. Trimming removed 5 bases from V and 3 bases from J, with 14 bases in between. This CDR3 is CATSGRSKFTDTQYF. The CDR3 DNA follows: TGTGCCACCAGTGGGCGGAGCAAGTTTACAGATACGCAGTATTTT.

This clonotype showed up many times. The chain recombines TRBV18 with TRBJ2-3, with D perhaps TRBD1 or TRBD2 (5 bases each). V was shortened by 3 bases and J by 1 base, with 8 bases between the two germline ends. Germline values: CDR1 KGHSH, CDR2 LQKENI. The CDR3 is 14 amino acids. CDR3 coding DNA: TGTGCCAGCTCACCCCAGGGACGCACAGATACGCAGTATTTT. As protein: CASSPQGRTDTQYF.